The rows below give T cell receptor beta chains drawn from one sample of a study of shared clonotypes between healthy human individuals. Sequenced by immunoSEQ multiplex PCR; TCRdb stores in-frame clones only, minus some. This sample carries approximately 530,000 clones, 90% to 97% of them seen once, and the ten largest clones take about 0.067%. Specimen: naive CD4+ T cells sorted from blood. The receptor source for this set is a woman aged 30 to 39 in good health. Each CDR3 is given with its conserved first and last residue. Each record gives: D gene, clone size, J gene, V gene, CDR3 protein, CDR3 DNA. A D gene is named only where the DNA matches it firmly. Only some rows state a clone size, as once, few, many or a class for expanded clones.

>.|.|TRBJ1-5|TRBV18
CASSPFDTIGEPQHF
TGTGCCAGCTCACCATTCGACACGATCGGGGAGCCCCAGCATTTT
>TRBD1|.|TRBJ1-5|TRBV28
CASSLWDRDSNQPQHF
TGTGCCAGCAGTTTATGGGACAGGGATAGCAATCAGCCCCAGCATTTT
>.|.|TRBJ1-1|TRBV10-1
CASSAHGRMNTEAFF
TGCGCCAGCAGTGCCCACGGGAGGATGAACACTGAAGCTTTCTTT
>.|.|TRBJ1-1|TRBV28
CASSIKTVNTEAFF
TGTGCCAGCAGTATAAAGACAGTTAACACTGAAGCTTTCTTT
>.|.|TRBJ1-2|TRBV2
CAAWGRSGYTF
TGTGCCGCCTGGGGCAGGAGTGGCTACACCTTC
>TRBD1|few|TRBJ1-2|TRBV28
CASRNSGQYGYTF
TGTGCCAGCAGGAACTCGGGACAGTATGGCTACACCTTC
>.|.|TRBJ2-3|TRBV6-1
CASSERGDTQYF
TGTGCCAGCAGTGAACGTGGGGATACGCAGTATTTT
>.|once|TRBJ1-2|TRBV5-1
CASSLVRSDGYTF
TGCGCCAGCAGCTTGGTACGGTCGGATGGCTACACCTTC
>.|.|TRBJ2-1|TRBV18
CASSLSGDEQFF
TGTGCCAGCTCACTCTCAGGCGATGAGCAGTTCTTC
>.|once|TRBJ2-5|TRBV7-2
CASSPGSQETQYF
TGTGCCAGCAGCCCCGGGTCGCAAGAGACCCAGTACTTC